The clone carrying this TCR beta chain was seen a few times. The sample originates from a study of response to subunit inactivated influenza vaccine. The CDR3 is made up of 16 amino acids. J lost 2 bases, V lost 4 bases, and 9 bases had no gene match. Germline lookup yields CDR1 LGHDT and CDR2 YNNKEL (reference sequence). TCRdb itself ran the RT-PCR reads through MiXCR, one entry per CDR3 protein. The sample includes just under 550,000 distinct CDR3 sequences, approximately 22% of them seen just once. The sample was also reused in another study, on T cells expressing NK-cell markers. From that second work: What made the TCR beta cDNA was 5'RACE template switching with UMIs.

This receptor was taken from a man aged 45-60 years who received an inactivated influenza vaccine. The gene calls are TRBV3-1 and TRBJ2-5; 8 bases align to TRBD2. The starting material was CD4+ T cells sorted from PBMCs, obtained 11 to 12 days after vaccination. The CDR3 DNA sequence: TGTGCCAGCAGCCCCAGTAGCGGGAAGATACAAGAGACCCAGTACTTC. Translating it yields CASSPSSGKIQETQYF.